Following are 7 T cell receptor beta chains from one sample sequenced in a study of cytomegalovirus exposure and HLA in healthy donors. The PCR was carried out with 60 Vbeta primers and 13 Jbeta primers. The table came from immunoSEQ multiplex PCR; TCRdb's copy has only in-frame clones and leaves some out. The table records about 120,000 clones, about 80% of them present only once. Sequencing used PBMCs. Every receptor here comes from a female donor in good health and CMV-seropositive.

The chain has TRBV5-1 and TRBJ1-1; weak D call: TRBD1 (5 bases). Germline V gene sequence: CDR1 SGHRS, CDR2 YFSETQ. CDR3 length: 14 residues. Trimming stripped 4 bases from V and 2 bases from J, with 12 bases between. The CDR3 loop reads CASSMMGGNTEAFF. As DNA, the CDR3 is TGCGCCAGCAGCATGATGGGGGGAAACACTGAAGCTTTCTTT.

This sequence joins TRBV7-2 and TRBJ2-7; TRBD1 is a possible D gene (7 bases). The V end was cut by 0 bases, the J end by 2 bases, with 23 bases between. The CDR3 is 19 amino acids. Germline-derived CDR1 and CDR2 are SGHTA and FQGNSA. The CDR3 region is CASSLAAGTAGLTTYEQYF. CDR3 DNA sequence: TGTGCCAGCAGCTTAGCCGCCGGGACAGCAGGACTAACCACCTACGAGCAGTACTTC.

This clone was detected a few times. CDR3 nucleotide sequence: TGTGCCAGCAGCAGAACCGGGACTCAGGGCTACGAGCAGTACTTC. Translated, it gives CASSRTGTQGYEQYF. The chain joins TRBV5-4 to TRBJ2-7; D is perhaps TRBD2 (6 bases). CDR3 length: 15 amino acids. Germline V gene lookup returns CDR1 SGHNT and CDR2 YYREEE (reference sequence). Between the trimmed V and J ends, which lost 4 bases and 3 bases, there was a span of 17 bases.

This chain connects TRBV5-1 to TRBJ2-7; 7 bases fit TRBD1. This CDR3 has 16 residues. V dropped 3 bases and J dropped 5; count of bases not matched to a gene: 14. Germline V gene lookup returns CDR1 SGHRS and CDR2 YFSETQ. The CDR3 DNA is TGCGCCAGCAGCTCCTCCCTGGACAGGAGGATCCACGAGCAGTACTTC. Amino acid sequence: CASSSSLDRRIHEQYF.

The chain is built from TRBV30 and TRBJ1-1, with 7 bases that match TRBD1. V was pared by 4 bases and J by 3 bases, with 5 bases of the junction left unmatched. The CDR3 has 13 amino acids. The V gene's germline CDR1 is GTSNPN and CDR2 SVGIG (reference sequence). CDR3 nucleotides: TGTGCCTGGAAAAGGACAGGTTACACTGAAGCTTTCTTT. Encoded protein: CAWKRTGYTEAFF.

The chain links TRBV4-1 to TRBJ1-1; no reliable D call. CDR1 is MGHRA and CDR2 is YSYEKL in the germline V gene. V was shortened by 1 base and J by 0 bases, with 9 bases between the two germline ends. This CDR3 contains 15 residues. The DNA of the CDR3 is TGCGCCAGCAGCCAAGCCGGTAGTATGAACACTGAAGCTTTCTTT. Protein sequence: CASSQAGSMNTEAFF.

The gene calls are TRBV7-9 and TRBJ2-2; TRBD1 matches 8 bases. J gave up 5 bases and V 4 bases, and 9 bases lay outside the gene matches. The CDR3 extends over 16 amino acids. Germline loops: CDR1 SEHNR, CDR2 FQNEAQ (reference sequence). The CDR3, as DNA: TGTGCCAGCAGCTCCATAGGACAGGGTGGGACCGGGGAGCTGTTTTTT. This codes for CASSSIGQGGTGELFF.